This T cell receptor (beta chain) came from a study of cytomegalovirus exposure and HLA in healthy donors. Study observations and caveats: The number of N-insertions in an Asian-associated ancestry cluster was reportedly below the roughly 620-donor mean in a later analysis. Later work found most CMV-associated TCR beta chains apparently HLA-restricted. TCR beta V- and J-gene trimming was later associated with a missense DCLRE1C variant.

Notes on this clone: Its target is not known. The same CDR3 also results from other DNA sequences found in this sample.

The CDR3 has 16 residues. CDR1 is MNHEY and CDR2 is SVGAGI in the germline V gene. Trimming took 0 bases from V and 6 from J; bases not matched to a gene: 7. PCR involved 60 Vbeta and 13 Jbeta primers. Assay used: immunoSEQ multiplex PCR; TCRdb lists only in-frame clones, some missing. The table lists about 160,000 clones, about 74% of them singletons. Input material: PBMCs. The rearrangement links TRBV6-5 to TRBJ2-1, with 8 bases matching TRBD2. This clonotype originated in a man aged 40-49 years in good health and CMV-seropositive. The CDR3 DNA follows: TGTGCCAGCAGTTACTCGGCCGGGGGGGTCTCCAATGAGCAGTTCTTC. Translation: CASSYSAGGVSNEQFF.